A single sample gave rise to the 19 T cell receptor beta chains below, sequenced in a study of monozygotic twins with inflammatory bowel disease. TCRdb re-called the 5' RACE reads; one entry per CDR3 protein, DNA not given. This sample's clone table lists more than 350,000 distinct CDR3 sequences. The sample taken for sequencing was blood. These receptors all come from a human donor with ulcerative colitis or Crohn's disease, or a healthy co-twin of an affected twin (not recorded which).

The chain uses TRBV11-2 and TRBJ2-7. Germline V CDR1 and CDR2: SGHAT, FQNNGV. The CDR3 sequence is 13 residues long. Here the CDR3 reads CASSFLGLYEQYF.

The CDR3 loop reads CSVLGDRGGTEAFF. The chain combines TRBV29-1 with TRBJ1-1; absent DNA, TCRdb's TRBD1 call cannot be checked. Germline values: CDR1 SQVTM, CDR2 ANQGSEA. This CDR3 region has 14 residues.

This chain uses TRBV12-3 or TRBV12-4 with TRBJ1-3; TCRdb selects TRBD1, and the lack of DNA leaves this call unchecked. There are 14 residues in the CDR3. The CDR3 protein is CASRPPGLGNTIYF.

The rearrangement links TRBV29-1 to TRBJ2-3; TCRdb's D call of TRBD2 is untestable without DNA. Germline loops: CDR1 SQVTM, CDR2 ANQGSEA. The CDR3 runs 14 residues. CDR3 in amino acids: CSFSGTLPTDTQYF.

The V call is TRBV12-3 or TRBV12-4, the J call TRBJ2-1; the D call from TCRdb, TRBD2, cannot be confirmed without DNA. The CDR3 is made up of 15 amino acids. The chain's CDR3 is CASSFTSGGIVEQFF.

This sequence joins TRBV7-2 and TRBJ2-7; the TRBD1 assignment by TCRdb is unverifiable without DNA. The CDR3 extends over 14 amino acids. CDR1 and CDR2 (germline): SGHTA, FQGNSA. The CDR3 region is CASSLDRASYEQYF.

This chain joins TRBV6-2 or TRBV6-3 and TRBJ1-5; the D call from TCRdb, TRBD1, cannot be confirmed without DNA. The CDR3 is 13 amino acids. Germline CDR1 MNHEY, CDR2 SVGEGT. Here the CDR3 reads CASSRQLNQPQHF.

The rearrangement joins TRBV9 to TRBJ2-3; without DNA, the TCRdb call of TRBD2 cannot be checked. The CDR3 is 16 residues long. Germline V gives CDR1 SGDLS, CDR2 YYNGEE. The CDR3 is CASSFSGIARGDTQYF.

The genes are TRBV19 and TRBJ2-6. Germline V gene lookup returns CDR1 LNHDA and CDR2 SQIVND (reference sequence). The CDR3 spans 15 residues. This CDR3 reads CASSQTNSGANVLTF. The full variable domain, in which reference TRBV19 and TRBJ2-6 provide the parts outside the CDR3, is DGGITQSPKYLFRKEGQNVTLSCEQNLNHDAMYWYRQDPGQGLRLIYYSQIVNDFQKGDIAEGYSVSREKKESFPLTVTSAQKNPTAFYLCASSQTNSGANVLTFGAGSRLTVL.

The CDR3 loop reads CASSVVRDRISGANVLTF. The rearrangement joins TRBV11-2 to TRBJ2-6; TCRdb proposes TRBD1, but this gene call is untestable without DNA. The CDR3 has 18 amino acids. Germline-derived CDR1 and CDR2 are SGHAT and FQNNGV.

The chain combines TRBV5-6 with TRBJ2-1. Germline assignment: CDR1 SGHDT and CDR2 YYEEEE. The length of the CDR3 is 12 residues. CDR3 sequence: CASSWRRYEQFF.

V gene TRBV5-1 combines with J gene TRBJ2-3. The CDR3 runs 13 residues. The germline CDR1 and CDR2 sequences are SGHRS and YFSETQ. CDR3: CASSLESLDTQYF.

This chain connects TRBV4-2 to TRBJ2-1; TCRdb's D gene call, TRBD1, goes unchecked for lack of DNA. The CDR3 extends over 18 amino acids. The germline CDR1 and CDR2 sequences are LGHNA and YNFKEQ. This CDR3 is CASSQKPAGAGIYNEQFF.

The chain is built from TRBV7-9 and TRBJ2-7; no DNA is available, so the TRBD2 call from TCRdb remains unchecked. The CDR3 runs 12 residues. In germline, CDR1 is SEHNR, CDR2 FQNEAQ (reference sequence). CDR3 loop: CASSRDYYEQYF.

V gene TRBV5-4 combines with J gene TRBJ2-1; TCRdb indicates TRBD1, and absent DNA this call remains unverified. From germline, CDR1 is SGHNT and CDR2 YYREEE (reference sequence). This CDR3 spans 14 amino acids. The CDR3 region is CASSLVSPYNEQFF.

The chain carries TRBV20-1 and TRBJ1-2; TCRdb names TRBD1, which stays unverified in the absence of DNA. CDR3 length: 13 amino acids. Germline V CDR1 and CDR2: DFQATT, SNEGSKA (reference sequence). This CDR3 reads CSAMDRGNYGYTF.

The V gene is TRBV20-1, the J gene TRBJ1-1; the D gene TCRdb calls, TRBD1, cannot be checked with no DNA. The CDR3 length is 18 residues. CDR1 DFQATT and CDR2 SNEGSKA come from the germline V gene (reference sequence). CDR3 sequence: CSARDFAGTGWEATEAFF.

The chain combines TRBV5-1 with TRBJ2-7; the TCRdb D gene call, TRBD2, has no DNA to confirm it. This CDR3 is 16 amino acids long. Germline CDR1 reads SGHRS; CDR2 reads YFSETQ. CDR3 sequence reads: CASSSEGGGLAYEQYF.

The CDR3 is CASSFQGQDYGYTF. The V and J genes are TRBV27 and TRBJ1-2; TCRdb designates TRBD1, a call that cannot be tested without DNA. Germline V gene data show CDR1 as MNHEY and CDR2 as SMNVEV (reference sequence). The CDR3 is made up of 14 amino acids.